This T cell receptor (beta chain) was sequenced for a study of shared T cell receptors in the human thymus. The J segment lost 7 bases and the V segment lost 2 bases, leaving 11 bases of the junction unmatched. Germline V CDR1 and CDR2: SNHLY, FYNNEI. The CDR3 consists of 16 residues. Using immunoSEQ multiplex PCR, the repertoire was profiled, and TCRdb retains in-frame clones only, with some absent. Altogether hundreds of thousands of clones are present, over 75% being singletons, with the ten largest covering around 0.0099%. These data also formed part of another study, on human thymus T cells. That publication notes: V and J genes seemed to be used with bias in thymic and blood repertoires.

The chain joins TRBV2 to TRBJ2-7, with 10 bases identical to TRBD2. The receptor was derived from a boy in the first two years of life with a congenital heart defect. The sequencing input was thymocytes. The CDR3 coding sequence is TGTGCCAGCAGTGAATTCCCTAGCGGGAGTTCCTGGGAGCAGTACTTC. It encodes CASSEFPSGSSWEQYF.